The clone carrying this T cell receptor (beta chain) is classed as medium-sized by frequency. The sample is drawn from a study of T cell clusters in autoimmune cytopenias. Study-level background: Per sample, median TRB depth was about 51,000 reads, yielding a median 2,350 distinct clonotypes.

TRB was amplified from around 250 ng of peripheral blood genomic DNA per sample. Multiplex touch-down PCR amplified TRB using TRB-A and TRB-B pools in one tube. Reanalyzing the multiplex PCR reads, TCRdb keeps one entry per CDR3 protein, without DNA. The sample holds around 10,000 distinct CDR3 sequences. This CDR3 has 14 residues. Germline values: CDR1 MNHEY, CDR2 SVGAGI. The J gene is TRBJ2-1, the V gene TRBV6-5; TCRdb calls TRBD2, which cannot be checked without DNA. The source material was peripheral blood. This receptor was taken from a human donor with an autoimmune cytopenia or autoimmune hepatitis (not recorded which). CDR3 loop: CASSRLAGGYEQFF.